A single sample is the source of the 31 T cell receptor beta chains below, sequenced in a study of shared clonotypes between healthy human individuals. The data were produced by immunoSEQ multiplex PCR, yet TCRdb's version contains in-frame clones alone and is incomplete. Here the sample spans approximately 700,000 clones, around four fifths being singletons. Sequenced material: memory CD4+ T cells sorted from blood. Subset noted: CD45RA-negative fraction. The receptors derive from a woman between 25 and 40 years old in good health.

V usage is TRBV6-5 and J usage is TRBJ2-2, with D hard to call. Trimming stripped 2 bases from V and 4 bases from J, with 11 bases between. Germline V gene lookup returns CDR1 MNHEY and CDR2 SVGAGI. This CDR3 has 15 residues. This chain's CDR3 is CASSYDLVGTGELFF. In DNA form, the CDR3 reads TGTGCCAGCAGTTACGACTTAGTGGGCACCGGGGAGCTGTTTTTT.

V usage is TRBV27 and J usage is TRBJ2-1; a weak D match, TRBD2 (5 bases). The CDR3 is 14 amino acids. The V and J ends lost 0 bases and 5 bases respectively, with 8 bases between them. CDR1 and CDR2 (germline): MNHEY, SMNVEV (reference sequence). The CDR3 here is CASSLSRADNEQFF. CDR3 nucleotides: TGTGCCAGCAGTTTATCGCGAGCGGACAATGAGCAGTTCTTC.

The V and J genes are TRBV29-1 and TRBJ2-1; 11 bases match TRBD2. The V gene end was trimmed by 4 bases and the J gene end by 9 bases; junction bases not matched to a gene: 11. Germline assignment: CDR1 SQVTM and CDR2 ANQGSEA. The CDR3 covers 15 residues. CDR3 protein: CSVGRTSGSGREQFF. CDR3 coding DNA: TGCAGCGTTGGACGTACTAGCGGGAGCGGGCGTGAGCAGTTCTTC.

This sequence joins TRBV25-1 and TRBJ2-1; D is perhaps TRBD2 (6 bases). Germline V gene sequence: CDR1 MGHDK, CDR2 SYGVNS. The CDR3 is made up of 11 amino acids. The V end was cut by 4 bases, the J end by 14 bases, with 12 bases between. The CDR3 nucleotides read TGTGCCAGCAGTGGGATGCGGGAAGAGTTCTTC. It specifies CASSGMREEFF.

There are a few counts of this clone. The rearrangement links TRBV28 to TRBJ1-1; 8 bases align to TRBD1. With V trimmed by 7 bases and J by 12 bases, 16 bases remained unmatched. CDR3 size: 14 residues. Germline V gene sequence: CDR1 MDHEN, CDR2 SYDVKM. The CDR3, as DNA: TGTGCCAGCACCCTAGCGGCAGGGGGCCGATGGTCTTTCTTT. Residues: CASTLAAGGRWSFF.

This clone appeared a few times. The V and J genes are TRBV10-1 and TRBJ1-5; TRBD1 is a possible D gene (5 bases). Germline values: CDR1 WNHNN, CDR2 SYGVQD (reference sequence). Trimming stripped 4 bases from V and 4 bases from J, with 8 bases between. CDR3 size: 13 residues. The CDR3 nucleotides are TGCGCCAGCAGTGGGTCAGGGAATCAGCCCCAGCATTTT. It translates to CASSGSGNQPQHF.

The chain employs TRBV9 and TRBJ2-3; D unclear. Trimming removed 4 bases at V and 1 base at J, with 16 bases between. The CDR3 runs 16 residues. CDR1 and CDR2 (germline): SGDLS, YYNGEE. In nucleotides, the CDR3 is TGTGCCAGCAGCACTCGACTCAACTCACGCACAGATACGCAGTATTTT. Translation: CASSTRLNSRTDTQYF.

This clone occurred once. The rearrangement joins TRBV2 to TRBJ1-4; no reliable D call. Deletions cut 3 bases from V and 7 bases from J, with 9 bases between. The length of the CDR3 is 13 residues. The V gene's germline CDR1 is SNHLY and CDR2 FYNNEI. CDR3 DNA: TGTGCCAGCAGTGACGACTGGAGTGAAAAACTGTTTTTT. Translating gives CASSDDWSEKLFF. Together with reference TRBV2 and TRBJ1-4, the CDR3 gives the full variable domain: EPEVTQTPSHQVTQMGQEVILRCVPISNHLYFYWYRQILGQKVEFLVSFYNNEISEKSEIFDDQFSVERPDGSNFTLKIRSTKLEDSAMYFCASSDDWSEKLFFGSGTQLSVL.

This clone was seen only a few times. The chain uses TRBV28 and TRBJ2-2, with D possibly TRBD1 on 6 matching bases. V shed 10 bases and J shed 3 bases, with 15 bases lying between them. The CDR3 length is 14 residues. Germline V gene data show CDR1 as MDHEN and CDR2 as SYDVKM. CDR3 sequence: CATKTGPDTGELFF. In nucleotides, the CDR3 is TGTGCCACCAAGACAGGTCCTGACACCGGGGAGCTGTTTTTT.

The chain joins TRBV7-9 to TRBJ2-1, with D possibly being TRBD2 (5 bases). This CDR3 has 15 amino acids. Germline V gene lookup returns CDR1 SEHNR and CDR2 FQNEAQ (reference sequence). V dropped 6 bases and J dropped 0 bases, with 12 bases sitting between them. This chain's CDR3 is CASRLSGSSYNEQFF. CDR3 in DNA: TGTGCCAGCAGATTAAGCGGTAGCTCCTACAATGAGCAGTTCTTC.

This clone was detected once. The V gene is TRBV7-9, the J gene TRBJ2-7; D gene ambiguous. The CDR3 length is 12 residues. The germline V and J ends were trimmed by 4 bases and 4 bases, with 8 bases remaining between them. Germline CDR1 SEHNR, CDR2 FQNEAQ (reference sequence). The CDR3 region is CASSSPVYEQYF. In DNA form, the CDR3 reads TGTGCCAGCAGCTCGCCAGTTTACGAGCAGTACTTC.

This clone came up a few times. The same CDR3 can be traced to other DNA sequences in this sample. The genes are TRBV28 and TRBJ1-2, with D perhaps matching TRBD1 (5 bases). This CDR3 contains 13 residues. The V and J ends lost 5 bases and 3 bases respectively, with 10 bases between them. CDR1 and CDR2 (germline): MDHEN, SYDVKM. The CDR3 here is CASSPGTDYGYTF. CDR3 nucleotides: TGTGCCAGCAGTCCTGGGACGGACTATGGCTACACCTTC.

The chain links TRBV30 to TRBJ1-1; the D gene is possibly TRBD1 (5 bases). This CDR3 contains 12 residues. Trimming shortened V by 6 bases and J by 0 bases, and 8 bases separated the two germline ends. Per germline, CDR1 GTSNPN and CDR2 SVGIG (reference sequence). CDR3 amino acids: CACFRVNTEAFF. The CDR3 region has the DNA TGTGCCTGCTTCAGGGTGAACACTGAAGCTTTCTTT.

The chain recombines TRBV5-1 with TRBJ2-1; TRBD2 matches 13 bases. J was trimmed by 2 bases and V by 4 bases; bases with no gene match: 3. This CDR3 is built from 16 residues. Per germline, CDR1 SGHRS and CDR2 YFSETQ. The CDR3 DNA reads as TGCGCCAGCAGCAGCGGGACTAGCGGGACCTACAATGAGCAGTTCTTC. Translating it yields CASSSGTSGTYNEQFF.

This clone was seen only a few times. The V and J genes are TRBV21-1 and TRBJ2-7. TRBV21-1 is a known pseudogene. The CDR3 length is 12 residues. DNA for the CDR3: TGTGCCAGCAGCAGACCCGATTACGAGCAGTACTTC. The encoded protein is CASSRPDYEQYF.

Regarding this clone: Other DNA sequences in this specimen translate into the identical CDR3. J is TRBJ2-5 and V is TRBV5-1; D possibly corresponds to TRBD1 (5 bases). CDR1 is SGHRS and CDR2 is YFSETQ in the germline V gene. This CDR3 has 12 residues. V was trimmed by 1 base and J by 5 bases, leaving 6 bases between them. CDR3 coding DNA: TGCGCCAGCAGCTTGAGGGGCGAGACCCAGTACTTC. It yields the protein CASSLRGETQYF.

This chain connects TRBV7-3 to TRBJ1-5; TRBD1 agrees at 7 bases. The CDR3 has 14 amino acids. CDR1 is SGHTA and CDR2 is FQGTGA in the germline V gene. The V segment lost 5 bases and the J segment 5 bases; nucleotides outside the gene matches: 6. In nucleotides, the CDR3 is TGTGCCAGCAGCCGGGACAGACTTGATCAGCCCCAGCATTTT. Translation gives CASSRDRLDQPQHF.

This clone was found a few times. The chain links TRBV28 to TRBJ1-1; possible D gene TRBD1, 6 bases. With 8 bases removed from V and 5 bases from J, the gap between germline ends came to 15 bases. CDR1 MDHEN and CDR2 SYDVKM come from the germline V gene. The CDR3 covers 13 residues. In DNA, the CDR3 is TGTGCCAGCTCGAAGGGGGAAGGGACTGAAGCTTTCTTT. It translates to CASSKGEGTEAFF.

This chain connects TRBV30 to TRBJ1-5; no definite D call. Trimming shortened V by 7 bases and J by 1 base, and 14 bases separated the two germline ends. This CDR3 comprises 14 residues. CDR1 and CDR2 from the germline V gene are GTSNPN and SVGIG (reference sequence). CDR3 DNA sequence: TGTGCCTTCCAAGGAGGGTCCAGCAATCAGCCCCAGCATTTT. Translating it yields CAFQGGSSNQPQHF. Drawing the rest from reference TRBV30 and TRBJ1-5, the complete variable domain is SQTIHQWPATLVQPVGSPLSLECTVEGTSNPNLYWYRQAAGRGLQLLFYSVGIGQISSEVPQNLSASRPQDRQFILSSKKLLLSDSGFYLCAFQGGSSNQPQHFGDGTRLSIL.

This clone was seen just once. The chain links TRBV15 to TRBJ2-6; 7 bases map to TRBD1. Germline V CDR1 and CDR2: LNHNV, YYDKDF (reference sequence). The V and J ends lost 5 bases and 0 bases, in that order; junction bases with no gene match: 10. CDR3 length: 18 residues. The CDR3: CATSSHSQGSSGANVLTF. As DNA, the CDR3 is TGTGCCACCAGCTCCCACTCACAGGGGAGCTCTGGGGCCAACGTCCTGACTTTC.

The rearrangement uses TRBV7-8 and TRBJ1-3; perhaps TRBD1 as D (6 bases). In germline, CDR1 is SGHVS, CDR2 FQNEAQ. Trimming cost V 5 bases and J 0 bases, with 8 bases left between them. The length of the CDR3 is 14 residues. Written as DNA, the CDR3 is TGTGCCAGCAGCCACAGGGCCTCTGGAAACACCATATATTTT. Translated: CASSHRASGNTIYF.

The V call is TRBV18, the J call TRBJ2-1; 7 nucleotides agree with TRBD2. In germline, CDR1 is KGHSH, CDR2 LQKENI. CDR3 length equals 15 residues. The V and J ends lost 0 bases and 8 bases, in that order; junction bases with no gene match: 7. The CDR3 DNA sequence: TGTGCCAGCTCACCACCGTCACTAGCGATTTATGAGCAGTTCTTC. This codes for CASSPPSLAIYEQFF.

The chain recombines TRBV6-1 with TRBJ2-5; 10 nucleotides line up with TRBD1. Per the germline V gene, CDR1 is MNHNS and CDR2 is SASEGT. Trimming removed 5 bases from V and 5 bases from J; junction bases left unmatched: 5. The CDR3 has 14 amino acids. CDR3 coding DNA: TGTGCCAGCAGTCAGACAGGGGGCTGGGAGACCCAGTACTTC. Encoded protein: CASSQTGGWETQYF.

The chain couples TRBV20-1 to TRBJ2-3; D is ambiguous. V dropped 6 bases and J dropped 6 bases, with 10 bases sitting between them. The CDR3 runs 11 residues. CDR1 and CDR2 (germline): DFQATT, SNEGSKA (reference sequence). The CDR3 loop is CSAKYWDTQYF. CDR3 bases: TGCAGTGCAAAGTACTGGGATACGCAGTATTTT.

The chain employs TRBV28 and TRBJ1-2; D may be TRBD1 (6 bases). Trimming stripped 5 bases from V and 2 bases from J, with 12 bases between. The CDR3 spans 14 residues. Germline assignment: CDR1 MDHEN and CDR2 SYDVKM. CDR3 bases: TGTGCCAGCAGTCCAATAACAGGGAACTATGGCTACACCTTC. The encoded protein is CASSPITGNYGYTF.

This chain links TRBV7-2 with TRBJ1-5, with D hard to call. The V end lost 3 bases, the J end lost 1 base, and 13 bases lay between the germline ends. The CDR3 length is 16 residues. The germline V gene encodes CDR1 SGHTA and CDR2 FQGNSA. CDR3 in DNA: TGTGCCAGCAGCTTTTATGAAGCTGGGAGCAATCAGCCCCAGCATTTT. It specifies CASSFYEAGSNQPQHF. The variable domain in full, with the rest retrieved from reference TRBV7-2 and TRBJ1-5, is GAGVSQSPSNKVTEKGKDVELRCDPISGHTALYWYRQSLGQGLEFLIYFQGNSAPDKSGLPSDRFSAERTGGSVSTLTIQRTQQEDSAVYLCASSFYEAGSNQPQHFGDGTRLSIL.

In the case of this clone: The junction does not match germline at one end; this may be a read error. V gene TRBV5-1 combines with J gene TRBJ2-5; D ambiguous. This CDR3 spans 16 amino acids. Germline CDR1 is SGHRS and CDR2 is YFSETQ. The CDR3 sequence is CASSLGSKANQETQYF. DNA of the CDR3: TGCGCCAGCAGCTTGGGGTCGAAGGCGAACCAGGAGACCCAGTACTTC.

The CDR3 is CASSLGRMLSTDTQYF. The CDR3 DNA is TGTGCCAGCAGCTTAGGACGAATGCTCTCCACAGATACGCAGTATTTT. This chain connects TRBV7-6 to TRBJ2-3; D remains unclear. The CDR3 length is 16 residues. Germline V lookup: CDR1 SGHVS, CDR2 FNYEAQ. V was shortened by 1 base and J by 2 bases, with 13 bases between the two germline ends.

V gene TRBV6-6 combines with J gene TRBJ2-3; TRBD1 matches at 9 bases. The ends lost 4 bases at V and 0 bases at J; junction bases unmatched: 2. The CDR3 extends over 15 amino acids. The germline gives CDR1 MNHNY, CDR2 SVGAGI (reference sequence). The CDR3 here is CASSSTGGSTDTQYF. As DNA, the CDR3 is TGTGCCAGCAGTTCGACAGGGGGGAGCACAGATACGCAGTATTTT.

The rearrangement links TRBV5-1 to TRBJ2-1; 9 nucleotides align to TRBD2. Germline lookup yields CDR1 SGHRS and CDR2 YFSETQ. The CDR3 loop spans 15 amino acids. The J segment lost 5 bases and the V segment lost 0 bases, leaving 3 bases of the junction unmatched. CDR3 DNA sequence: TGCGCCAGCAGCTTGGGACTAGCGGAGAACAATGAGCAGTTCTTC. Its translation: CASSLGLAENNEQFF.

V and J are TRBV5-1 and TRBJ1-1; perhaps TRBD1 as D (6 bases). The V end lost 4 bases, the J end lost 1 base, and 11 bases lay between the germline ends. The CDR3 loop spans 14 amino acids. Per germline, CDR1 SGHRS and CDR2 YFSETQ. The CDR3 region is CASSADSQNTEAFF. The CDR3 DNA reads TGCGCCAGCAGCGCGGACAGCCAGAACACTGAAGCTTTCTTT.